The present TCR beta chain was sequenced within a study of T cell repertoires in cytomegalovirus infection. One entry per CDR3 protein, called by TCRdb with MiXCR from the reads. The table includes about a million distinct CDR3 sequences, approximately 32% detected once. For this clonotype: Its antigen remains unknown.

Germline lookup yields CDR1 SEHNR and CDR2 FQNEAQ (reference sequence). The CDR3 is 14 amino acids. V lost 6 bases to trimming and J lost 1 base, with 9 bases between them. This chain connects TRBV7-9 to TRBJ2-2, with a possible D match to TRBD1 (5 bases). The TCR comes from a human donor in good health (CMV status not recorded). Some clones in this sample may be carry-over from other donors' samples. The starting material was cultured CD8+ T cells from PBMCs, obtained from culture after CMV antigen stimulation. The chain's CDR3 is CASRQTENTGELFF. DNA of the CDR3: TGTGCCAGCAGACAGACAGAGAACACCGGGGAGCTGTTTTTT. Variable domain in full (rest from reference TRBV7-9 and TRBJ2-2): DTGVSQNPRHKITKRGQNVTFRCDPISEHNRLYWYRQTLGQGPEFLTYFQNEAQLEKSRLLSDRFSAERPKGSFSTLEIQRTEQGDSAMYLCASRQTENTGELFFGEGSRLTVL.